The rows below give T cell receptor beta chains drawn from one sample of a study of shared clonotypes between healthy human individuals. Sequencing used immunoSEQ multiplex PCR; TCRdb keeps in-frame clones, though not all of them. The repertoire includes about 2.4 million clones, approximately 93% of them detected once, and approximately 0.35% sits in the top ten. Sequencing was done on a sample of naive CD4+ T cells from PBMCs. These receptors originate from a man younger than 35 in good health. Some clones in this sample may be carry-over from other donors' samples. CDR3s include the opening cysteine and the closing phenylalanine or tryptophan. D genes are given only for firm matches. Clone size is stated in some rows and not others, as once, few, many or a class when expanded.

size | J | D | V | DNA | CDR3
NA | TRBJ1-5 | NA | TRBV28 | TGTGCCAGCAGTTGGACAGAAAATCAGCCCCAGCATTTT | CASSWTENQPQHF
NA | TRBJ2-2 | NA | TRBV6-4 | TGTGCCAGCAGTGACACTATAAACACCGGGGAGCTGTTTTTT | CASSDTINTGELFF
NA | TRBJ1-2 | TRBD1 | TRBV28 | TGTGCCAGCAGTTACAGGGGGCGGGGCTATGGCTACACCTTC | CASSYRGRGYGYTF
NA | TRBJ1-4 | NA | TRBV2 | TGTGCCAGCCTTCTCCGGGGCCTCAGGACTGAAAAACTGTTTTTT | CASLLRGLRTEKLFF
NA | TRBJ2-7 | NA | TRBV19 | TGTGCCAGTAGCCTTGGAAGAAACTCCTACGAGCAGTACTTC | CASSLGRNSYEQYF
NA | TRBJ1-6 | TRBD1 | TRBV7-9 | TGTGCCAGCAGCCTGGACAGGGGGTCCTATAATTCACCCCTCCACTTT | CASSLDRGSYNSPLHF
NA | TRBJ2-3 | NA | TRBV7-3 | TGTGCCAGCAGCTTACTCCACGCGGATACGCAGTATTTT | CASSLLHADTQYF
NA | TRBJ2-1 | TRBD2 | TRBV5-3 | TGTGCCAGAAGCTCAGGGACTAGCGGGAGCAATTGTGGAAATGAGCAGTTCTTC | CARSSGTSGSNCGNEQFF
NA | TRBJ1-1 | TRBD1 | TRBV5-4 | TGTGCCAGCAGTTTACCGGGACAGGGAGGCACTGAAGCTTTCTTT | CASSLPGQGGTEAFF
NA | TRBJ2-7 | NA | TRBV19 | TGTGCCAGTAGTATGGTATTTGGGCCCTCCTACGAGCAGTACTTC | CASSMVFGPSYEQYF
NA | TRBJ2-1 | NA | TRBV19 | TGTGCCAGTAGTAGAGGACCAACCTACAATGAGCAGTTCTTC | CASSRGPTYNEQFF
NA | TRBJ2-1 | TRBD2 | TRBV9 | TGTGCCAGCAGCGCTAATAGCGGGAACTACAATGAGCAGTTCTTC | CASSANSGNYNEQFF
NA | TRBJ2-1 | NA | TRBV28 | TGTGCCAGCAGTTTATCCCATAAGATTGGGGAGCAGTTCTTC | CASSLSHKIGEQFF
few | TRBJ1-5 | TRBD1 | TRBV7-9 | TGTGCCAGCAGCCTGACAGGGATCAATCAGCCCCAGCATTTT | CASSLTGINQPQHF
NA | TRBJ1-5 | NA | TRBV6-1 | TGTGCCAGCAGTGGGAACACGGGGGGCTATCAGCCCCAGCATTTT | CASSGNTGGYQPQHF
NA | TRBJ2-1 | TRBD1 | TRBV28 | TGTGCCAGCTCCTCGTTGGGGACAGCCTCCTACAATGAGCAGTTCTTC | CASSSLGTASYNEQFF
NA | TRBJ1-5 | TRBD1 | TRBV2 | TGTGCCAGCAGCCAGGACAGGGCAATATTTCCTCATAGCAATCAGCCCCAGCATTTT | CASSQDRAIFPHSNQPQHF
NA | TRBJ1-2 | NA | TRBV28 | TGTGCCAGCACCCCCAGTGGGGGCCTTAACTATGGCTACACCTTC | CASTPSGGLNYGYTF
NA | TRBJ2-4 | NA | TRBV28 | TGTGCCAGCACCGGGACAGCCAAAAACATTCAGTACTTC | CASTGTAKNIQYF
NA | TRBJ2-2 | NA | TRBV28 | TGTGCCAGCAGGATGGACCTCACCGGGGAGCTGTTTTTT | CASRMDLTGELFF
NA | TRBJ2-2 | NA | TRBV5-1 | TGCGCCAGCAGCTTGTCACTTTCGAACACCGGGGAGCTGTTTTTT | CASSLSLSNTGELFF
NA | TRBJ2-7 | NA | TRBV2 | TGTGCCAGCAGCGTCCTTAACGAGCAGTACTTC | CASSVLNEQYF
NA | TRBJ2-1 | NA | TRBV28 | TGTGCCAGCAGCTCGCAGAGAACACCCAATGAGCAGTTCTTC | CASSSQRTPNEQFF
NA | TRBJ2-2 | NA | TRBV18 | TGTGCCAGCTCACCAACCGACACCGGGGAGCTGTTTTTT | CASSPTDTGELFF
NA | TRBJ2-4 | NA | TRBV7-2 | TGTGCCAGCAGCCCAACCGGGACACGGGGAAACATTCAGTACTTC | CASSPTGTRGNIQYF
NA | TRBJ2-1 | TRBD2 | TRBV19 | TGTGCCAGTAGTACAGGGACTAGCGGGAAGGCGGTCTACAATGAGCAGTTCTTC | CASSTGTSGKAVYNEQFF
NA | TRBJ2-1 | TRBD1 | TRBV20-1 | TGCAGTGCACACAGGGGCGATGAGCAGTTCTTC | CSAHRGDEQFF
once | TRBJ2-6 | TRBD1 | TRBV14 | TGTGCCAGCAGCCGCGGCGGCAGGGGGCGCCCCGGCTCTGGGGCCAACGTCCTGACTTTC | CASSRGGRGRPGSGANVLTF
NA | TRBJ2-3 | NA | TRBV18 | TGTGCCAGCTCACTAACAGGAGCGAGGGGAGCAGATACGCAGTATTTT | CASSLTGARGADTQYF
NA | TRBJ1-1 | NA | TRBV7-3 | TGTGCCAGCAGCTTAACCGGCACGGGGGTGAACACTGAAGCTTTCTTT | CASSLTGTGVNTEAFF
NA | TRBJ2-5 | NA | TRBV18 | TGTGCCAGCTCTCCAGAGCCGCACAGCGTGGGTCTGGAGACCCAGTACTTC | CASSPEPHSVGLETQYF
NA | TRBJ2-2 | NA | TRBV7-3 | TGTGCCAGCAGCTACTTGTTGGGGGACACCGGGGAGCTGTTTTTT | CASSYLLGDTGELFF
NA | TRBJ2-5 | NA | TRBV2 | TGTGCCAGCTCTCCACGGCTTATAGAGACCCAGTACTTC | CASSPRLIETQYF
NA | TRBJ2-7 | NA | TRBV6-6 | TGTGCCAGCAGTTTGCTTAGGGGAGCCTTCTACGAGCAGTACTTC | CASSLLRGAFYEQYF
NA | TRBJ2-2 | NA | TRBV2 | TGTGCCGGATCCCGGCTGGGGGCCGGGAACACCGGGGAGCTGTTTTTT | CAGSRLGAGNTGELFF
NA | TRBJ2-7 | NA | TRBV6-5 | TGTGCCAGCAGATACCTTCGAGGCAGTAGGGGCTACGAGCAGTACTTC | CASRYLRGSRGYEQYF
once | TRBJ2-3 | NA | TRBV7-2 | TGTGCCAGCAGCTTAGCCCGCGGGAGCACAGATACGCAGTATTTT | CASSLARGSTDTQYF
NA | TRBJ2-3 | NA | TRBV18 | TGTGCCAGCTCACGCTCGACTAGCACAGATACGCAGTATTTT | CASSRSTSTDTQYF
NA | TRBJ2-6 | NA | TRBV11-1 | TGTGCCAGCAGCTTAGCGATGGGGGTGAGCTCTGGGGCCAACGTCCTGACTTTC | CASSLAMGVSSGANVLTF
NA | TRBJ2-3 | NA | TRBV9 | TGTGCCAGCAGCGCCCCCAAGGCCGCTGGAGATACGCAGTATTTT | CASSAPKAAGDTQYF
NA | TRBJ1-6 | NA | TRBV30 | TGTGCTTCAGACAGCTCCTATAATTCACCCCTCCACTTT | CASDSSYNSPLHF
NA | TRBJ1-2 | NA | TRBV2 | TGTGCCAGTGGAGGGATCCGCGGGGCCGGCTACACCTTC | CASGGIRGAGYTF
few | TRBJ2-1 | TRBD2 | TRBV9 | TGTGCCAGCAGCGTAGGACTAGCGGGATTCAATGAGCAGTTCTTC | CASSVGLAGFNEQFF
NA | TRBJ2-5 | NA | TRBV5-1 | TGCGCCAGCACCCCTAGTAGGGGGGACACCCAAAGAGGGGAGACCCAGTACTTC | CASTPSRGDTQRGETQYF